A single sample gave rise to the 21 T cell receptor beta chains below, sequenced in a study of blood T cell repertoires in COVID-19 (TCRdb year 2020). The library was generated by the immunoSEQ multiplex PCR assay. In TCRdb, the immuneACCESS table is reduced to in-frame sequences with V and J assigned. These tables do not hold every clone; where another copy was compared, an unresolved V gene accounts for under half, and the others remain unexplained. This sample has 50,000 to 70,000 clones in its table, and 60% to 85% of those were observed once. About 5.3% of the sample is in the top ten clones. The sequenced sample was peripheral blood. The receptors originated from a human donor in a cohort sampled during active COVID-19.

The V call is TRBV5-1, the J call TRBJ2-7; 10 bases agree with TRBD1. CDR3 length: 14 amino acids. V trimming: 0 bases; J trimming: 6 bases; junction bases outside the gene matches: 3. CDR1 and CDR2 from the germline V gene are SGHRS and YFSETQ. DNA for the CDR3: TGCGCCAGCAGCTTGGTGACAGGGGGCACCGAGCAGTACTTC. Its protein is CASSLVTGGTEQYF.

The gene calls are TRBV29-1 and TRBJ2-7; TRBD1 aligns across 9 bases. CDR3 length: 14 residues. Germline CDR1 SQVTM, CDR2 ANQGSEA. The J segment lost 3 bases and the V segment lost 4 bases, leaving 7 bases of the junction unmatched. CDR3 residues: CSVGRDRANYEQYF. In DNA form, the CDR3 reads TGCAGCGTTGGCCGGGACAGGGCGAACTACGAGCAGTACTTC.

The genes are TRBV6-6 and TRBJ2-6; TRBD1 is a possible D gene (5 bases). In germline, CDR1 is MNHNY, CDR2 SVGAGI (reference sequence). This CDR3 has 16 residues. V was pared by 5 bases and J by 1 base, with 12 bases between. CDR3 sequence reads: CASSKNRGSGANVLTF. As DNA, the CDR3 is TGTGCCAGCAGTAAGAATAGGGGTTCTGGGGCCAACGTCCTGACTTTC.

This chain links TRBV5-1 with TRBJ2-7, with D perhaps TRBD1 (6 bases). Trimming left V 0 bases short and J 3 bases short, with 10 bases between. This CDR3 spans 14 amino acids. CDR1 is SGHRS and CDR2 is YFSETQ in the germline V gene. CDR3 sequence: CASSLEQGYYEQYF. The CDR3 DNA sequence: TGCGCCAGCAGCTTGGAACAGGGTTACTACGAGCAGTACTTC.

The rearrangement uses TRBV19 and TRBJ1-2; 7 bases fit TRBD1. The CDR3 has 14 residues. Per the germline V gene, CDR1 is LNHDA and CDR2 is SQIVND (reference sequence). Losses at the gene ends were 6 bases for V and 4 bases for J; bases not matched to a gene: 8. This chain's CDR3 is CASSRQGTSYGYTF. CDR3 in DNA: TGTGCCAGTAGCCGACAGGGTACTAGCTATGGCTACACCTTC.

The chain employs TRBV19 and TRBJ1-2; weak D call: TRBD1 (6 bases). Trimming took off 5 bases at V and 6 bases at J, with 16 bases between the two ends. The CDR3 is made up of 14 amino acids. Germline V CDR1 and CDR2: LNHDA, SQIVND (reference sequence). CDR3 in amino acids: CASSGYRVFDGYTF. The CDR3 DNA sequence: TGTGCCAGTAGTGGGTACAGGGTGTTTGATGGCTACACCTTC.

The chain couples TRBV5-4 to TRBJ1-2; TRBD1 aligns across 10 bases. Germline CDR1 SGHNT, CDR2 YYREEE (reference sequence). This CDR3 contains 19 residues. V lost 0 bases to trimming and J lost 7 bases; unmatched junction nucleotides: 18. This CDR3 reads CASSLGRDRGHSRGSGYTF. Written as DNA, the CDR3 is TGTGCCAGCAGCTTGGGTCGCGACAGGGGGCATAGTCGAGGTAGTGGCTACACCTTC.

This chain uses TRBV18 with TRBJ2-3; 7 nucleotides agree with TRBD1. CDR3 length equals 13 residues. V dropped 5 bases and J dropped 3; count of bases not matched to a gene: 2. The germline gives CDR1 KGHSH, CDR2 LQKENI. The DNA of the CDR3 is TGTGCCAGCTCAAGGGGGCGGACAGATACGCAGTATTTT. The encoded protein is CASSRGRTDTQYF.

The V and J genes are TRBV7-9 and TRBJ1-6; D is perhaps TRBD1 (5 bases). The CDR3 is made up of 17 amino acids. Germline V gives CDR1 SEHNR, CDR2 FQNEAQ (reference sequence). V lost 0 bases and J 0 bases, leaving 9 bases between the germline ends. The CDR3 protein is CASSLAPGDSYNSPLHF. CDR3 sequence (DNA): TGTGCCAGCAGCTTAGCGCCGGGGGACTCCTATAATTCACCCCTCCACTTT.

The chain combines TRBV7-6 with TRBJ2-7; 7 nucleotides line up with TRBD2. Germline CDR1 SGHVS, CDR2 FNYEAQ. V dropped 5 bases and J dropped 3; count of bases not matched to a gene: 10. This CDR3 has 15 residues. The CDR3 bases are TGTGCCAGCAGCCATGATCAGAGCGGGGACTACGAGCAGTACTTC. It is translated as CASSHDQSGDYEQYF. Full variable domain (outside the CDR3, taken from reference TRBV7-6 and TRBJ2-7): GAGVSQSPRYKVTKRGQDVALRCDPISGHVSLYWYRQALGQGPEFLTYFNYEAQQDKSGLPNDRFSAERPEGSISTLTIQRTEQRDSAMYRCASSHDQSGDYEQYFGPGTRLTVT.

The chain joins TRBV7-9 to TRBJ2-7, with D tentatively TRBD1 (6 bases). This CDR3 comprises 12 residues. The germline V and J ends were trimmed by 3 bases and 6 bases, with 9 bases remaining between them. Germline V gene data show CDR1 as SEHNR and CDR2 as FQNEAQ (reference sequence). The CDR3 spells CASSFWGLEQYF. In nucleotides, the CDR3 is TGTGCCAGCAGCTTTTGGGGGCTCGAGCAGTACTTC.

The chain joins TRBV19 to TRBJ1-5, with D hard to call. The CDR3 covers 15 residues. Per the germline V gene, CDR1 is LNHDA and CDR2 is SQIVND (reference sequence). The V gene lost 1 base and the J gene lost 0 bases, with 7 bases spanning the gap. The CDR3 region has the DNA TGTGCCAGTAGTATAGGAACCTATAGCAATCAGCCCCAGCATTTT. Its translation: CASSIGTYSNQPQHF. The full variable domain, with the rest looked up from reference TRBV19 and TRBJ1-5, is DGGITQSPKYLFRKEGQNVTLSCEQNLNHDAMYWYRQDPGQGLRLIYYSQIVNDFQKGDIAEGYSVSREKKESFPLTVTSAQKNPTAFYLCASSIGTYSNQPQHFGDGTRLSIL.

The V gene is TRBV28, the J gene TRBJ2-4; 9 nucleotides align to TRBD1. The J segment lost 6 bases and the V segment lost 6 bases, leaving 15 bases of the junction unmatched. Germline CDR1 is MDHEN and CDR2 is SYDVKM. The CDR3 totals 17 residues. The CDR3 DNA sequence: TGTGCCAGCAGAACGCCGGGACAGGGTACCCTCCGAAACATTCAGTACTTC. Translation: CASRTPGQGTLRNIQYF.

CDR3 coding DNA: TGTGCCAGTATGCGGACAGGGCTTACCGGGGAGCTGTTTTTT. Translated, it gives CASMRTGLTGELFF. This rearrangement joins TRBV19 to TRBJ2-2; 8 bases are shared with TRBD1. CDR3 size: 14 residues. Trimming removed 7 bases from V and 5 bases from J; junction bases left unmatched: 6. Per the germline V gene, CDR1 is LNHDA and CDR2 is SQIVND (reference sequence).

The rearrangement joins TRBV7-2 to TRBJ2-7, with 12 bases aligning to TRBD2. The V gene's germline CDR1 is SGHTA and CDR2 FQGNSA. The CDR3 is made up of 15 amino acids. Trimming cost V 4 bases and J 2 bases; bases outside gene matches: 3. CDR3 sequence: CASSSPSGRAYEQYF. In nucleotides, the CDR3 is TGTGCCAGCAGCTCCCCTAGCGGGAGGGCCTACGAGCAGTACTTC.

The chain employs TRBV10-3 and TRBJ2-7; 8 bases are a match to TRBD1. With 10 bases clipped from V and 2 bases from J, the junction kept 10 bases outside the gene matches. The CDR3 consists of 14 residues. Germline V CDR1 and CDR2: ENHRY, SYGVKD. The CDR3 coding sequence is TGTGCCACCGAAACTGGACAGGGAGCCTACGAGCAGTACTTC. This translates into CATETGQGAYEQYF.

The DNA of the CDR3 is TGTGCCTGGAGTGTAGGGGTAGCGGGGGGGAGCTACGAGCAGTACTTC. Protein: CAWSVGVAGGSYEQYF. The genes are TRBV30 and TRBJ2-7, with TRBD2 matching 11 bases. CDR3 size: 16 residues. The V gene's germline CDR1 is GTSNPN and CDR2 SVGIG (reference sequence). V lost 0 bases and J lost 3; bases outside the gene matches: 7.

J is TRBJ1-1 and V is TRBV9, with 7 positions matching TRBD1. The trim removed 0 bases at V and 13 bases at J, leaving 9 bases unmatched. The CDR3 covers 13 residues. Per the germline V gene, CDR1 is SGDLS and CDR2 is YYNGEE. For the CDR3, the DNA is TGTGCCAGCAGCGTAGAAGGGGGCTCTAGGGTTTTCTTT. Amino acids: CASSVEGGSRVFF. Filled out from reference TRBV9 and TRBJ1-1, the complete variable domain reads DSGVTQTPKHLITATGQRVTLRCSPRSGDLSVYWYQQSLDQGLQFLIQYYNGEERAKGNILERFSAQQFPDLHSELNLSSLELGDSALYFCASSVEGGSRVFFGQGTRLTVV.

This chain joins TRBV19 and TRBJ1-5; D remains unclear. Germline CDR1 and CDR2: LNHDA and SQIVND (reference sequence). The CDR3 length is 13 residues. V gave up 5 bases and J gave up 0 bases, with 5 bases separating them. The chain's CDR3 is CASSQNSNQPQHF. The CDR3 nucleotides read TGTGCCAGTAGTCAAAATAGCAATCAGCCCCAGCATTTT.

The chain combines TRBV7-3 with TRBJ2-7; 9 bases map to TRBD1. Germline V gives CDR1 SGHTA, CDR2 FQGTGA. The CDR3 has 17 residues. V dropped 5 bases and J dropped 2; count of bases not matched to a gene: 13. The CDR3 coding sequence is TGTGCCAGCAGCATTTCCTGGACAGGGGACCCCCCCTACGAGCAGTACTTC. Translation: CASSISWTGDPPYEQYF.

The gene calls are TRBV5-5 and TRBJ2-7, with D possibly being TRBD2 (5 bases). V was trimmed by 7 bases and J by 3 bases, leaving 17 bases between them. Germline lookup yields CDR1 SGHKS and CDR2 YYEKEE (reference sequence). The CDR3 contains 14 residues. The CDR3 DNA is TGTGCCAGCCGCCCGGAGAGGGCTAACTACGAGCAGTACTTC. Residues: CASRPERANYEQYF.